These T cell receptor beta chains were read from a single sample in a study of technical replicates of blood from a few donors. The table came from immunoSEQ multiplex PCR; TCRdb's copy has only in-frame clones and leaves some out. The sample contains about 74,000 clones, roughly 94% of which appear only once. Sequenced material: T cells isolated from PBMCs. The receptors derive from a human donor in good health. CDR3s include the opening cysteine and the closing phenylalanine or tryptophan. The D gene is left open where the match is weak. Expanded clones get a size class; other rows say once, few or many, or leave the size out.

D gene: NA
J gene: TRBJ1-2
clone size: NA
V gene: TRBV6-1
CDR3 DNA: TGTGCCAGCAGTTCGTGGACGGGGTTATTTTATGGCTACACCTTC
CDR3 protein: CASSSWTGLFYGYTF

D gene: TRBD1
J gene: TRBJ2-5
clone size: NA
V gene: TRBV5-1
CDR3 DNA: TGCGCCAGCAGGACAGGGGGATTAGAGACCCAGTACTTC
CDR3 protein: CASRTGGLETQYF

D gene: NA
J gene: TRBJ2-5
clone size: NA
V gene: TRBV29-1
CDR3 DNA: TGCAGCGTTTTCCTTACCAGGGTTGCAGAGACCCAGTACTTC
CDR3 protein: CSVFLTRVAETQYF

D gene: NA
J gene: TRBJ1-1
clone size: NA
V gene: TRBV11-3
CDR3 DNA: TGTGCCAGCAGCACGACAGCCGCTGAAGCTTTCTTT
CDR3 protein: CASSTTAAEAFF

D gene: TRBD1
J gene: TRBJ2-7
clone size: NA
V gene: TRBV7-8
CDR3 DNA: TGTGCCAGCAGCCAAGGGGACAGCTCCTACGAGCAGTACTTC
CDR3 protein: CASSQGDSSYEQYF

D gene: TRBD1
J gene: TRBJ1-2
clone size: once
V gene: TRBV19
CDR3 DNA: TGTGCCAGTAGTAGGGACAGGGGGCCTTACTATGGCTACACCTTC
CDR3 protein: CASSRDRGPYYGYTF

D gene: NA
J gene: TRBJ2-7
clone size: NA
V gene: TRBV7-9
CDR3 DNA: TGTGCCAGCAGCTTACAAAGCAGCCAAGCGCCAGAGCAGTACTTC
CDR3 protein: CASSLQSSQAPEQYF

D gene: TRBD2
J gene: TRBJ2-1
clone size: NA
V gene: TRBV9
CDR3 DNA: TGTGCCAGCAGCGGACTGGGACTAGCGGGAGACGGGGAGCAGTTCTTC
CDR3 protein: CASSGLGLAGDGEQFF

D gene: NA
J gene: TRBJ1-4
clone size: NA
V gene: TRBV7-9
CDR3 DNA: TGTGCCAGCAGCTTAGATTTTCGAGACAACGAAAAACTGTTTTTT
CDR3 protein: CASSLDFRDNEKLFF

D gene: NA
J gene: TRBJ2-7
clone size: NA
V gene: TRBV6-5
CDR3 DNA: TGTGCCAGCAGGAGTCCAGGGATTTCCTACGAGCAGTACTTC
CDR3 protein: CASRSPGISYEQYF

D gene: NA
J gene: TRBJ1-2
clone size: NA
V gene: TRBV28
CDR3 DNA: TGTGCCAGCAGTTTAAGGCGACAATTCGGTGGCTACACCTTC
CDR3 protein: CASSLRRQFGGYTF

D gene: NA
J gene: TRBJ1-1
clone size: NA
V gene: TRBV28
CDR3 DNA: TGTGCCAGCAGCCCTGGAAGGTGGCAGGGCGAATTAAAAAACACTGAAGCTTTCTTT
CDR3 protein: CASSPGRWQGELKNTEAFF

D gene: NA
J gene: TRBJ2-3
clone size: NA
V gene: TRBV6-6
CDR3 DNA: TGTGCCAGCACCCGGGACTCGTCGTATGTGGAGAGCGGGCAGTATTTT
CDR3 protein: CASTRDSSYVESGQYF

D gene: TRBD1
J gene: TRBJ2-7
clone size: NA
V gene: TRBV7-8
CDR3 DNA: TGTGCCAGCACCTCCCTTTTTAGGACAGGGGACTCCTACGAGCAGTACTTC
CDR3 protein: CASTSLFRTGDSYEQYF

D gene: NA
J gene: TRBJ2-6
clone size: once
V gene: TRBV6-4
CDR3 DNA: TGTGCCAGCAGCCAACAGGGCTCTGGGGCCAACGTCCTGACTTTC
CDR3 protein: CASSQQGSGANVLTF

D gene: NA
J gene: TRBJ2-1
clone size: NA
V gene: TRBV29-1
CDR3 DNA: TGCAGCGTTGTCCCGGATGAGCAGTTCTTC
CDR3 protein: CSVVPDEQFF

D gene: NA
J gene: TRBJ2-7
clone size: NA
V gene: TRBV5-1
CDR3 DNA: TGCGCCAGCAGCCTCGACACGCCCTACGAGCAGTACTTC
CDR3 protein: CASSLDTPYEQYF

D gene: NA
J gene: TRBJ2-5
clone size: NA
V gene: TRBV4-1
CDR3 DNA: TGCGCCAGCAGCCAAGACGGAAGAGGGAGCTGGGAGACCCAGTACTTC
CDR3 protein: CASSQDGRGSWETQYF

D gene: TRBD1
J gene: TRBJ1-1
clone size: NA
V gene: TRBV7-9
CDR3 DNA: TGTGCCAGCAGCTGGAACAGGGGTGGGAACACTGAAGCTTTCTTT
CDR3 protein: CASSWNRGGNTEAFF

D gene: TRBD1
J gene: TRBJ1-2
clone size: NA
V gene: TRBV5-1
CDR3 DNA: TGCGCCAGCAGCTTGGAGCAGGGGGAAGGTGGCTACACCTTC
CDR3 protein: CASSLEQGEGGYTF

D gene: TRBD1
J gene: TRBJ1-1
clone size: NA
V gene: TRBV10-3
CDR3 DNA: TGTGCCATCAGCCCGGGACAGGGGACACAAACTGAAGCTTTCTTT
CDR3 protein: CAISPGQGTQTEAFF

D gene: TRBD1
J gene: TRBJ2-3
clone size: NA
V gene: TRBV11-2
CDR3 DNA: TGTGCCAGCAGCTTCCGGGACAGGGGGCTTTGGGATACGCAGTATTTT
CDR3 protein: CASSFRDRGLWDTQYF

D gene: NA
J gene: TRBJ1-1
clone size: NA
V gene: TRBV5-4
CDR3 DNA: TGTGCCAGCAGTACCGCTCCGGGACAGAACACTGAAGCTTTCTTT
CDR3 protein: CASSTAPGQNTEAFF

D gene: TRBD1
J gene: TRBJ2-3
clone size: NA
V gene: TRBV25-1
CDR3 DNA: TGTGCCAGCAGTCTCCTGGGGGACAGGCAGTATTTT
CDR3 protein: CASSLLGDRQYF

D gene: TRBD2
J gene: TRBJ2-1
clone size: once
V gene: TRBV6-1
CDR3 DNA: TGTGCCAGCAGTGACCCGGGACTAGCGGGGGGGGAGCAGTTCTTC
CDR3 protein: CASSDPGLAGGEQFF

D gene: NA
J gene: TRBJ2-7
clone size: NA
V gene: TRBV9
CDR3 DNA: TGTGCCAGCAGCCCAGGGGCGCACGAGCAGTACTTC
CDR3 protein: CASSPGAHEQYF

D gene: TRBD2
J gene: TRBJ2-1
clone size: NA
V gene: TRBV29-1
CDR3 DNA: TGCAGCGTTGAAGGTCGTGGACTAGCGGGAGGCGGTAATGAGCAGTTCTTC
CDR3 protein: CSVEGRGLAGGGNEQFF

D gene: NA
J gene: TRBJ1-1
clone size: NA
V gene: TRBV7-2
CDR3 DNA: TGTGCCAGCAGCGTTAATATGAACACTGAAGCTTTCTTT
CDR3 protein: CASSVNMNTEAFF

D gene: TRBD1
J gene: TRBJ2-2
clone size: NA
V gene: TRBV5-1
CDR3 DNA: TGCGCCAGCAGCCCCGAACAGGGGGCCCTAAGGACCGGGGAGCTGTTTTTT
CDR3 protein: CASSPEQGALRTGELFF

D gene: TRBD2
J gene: TRBJ2-1
clone size: once
V gene: TRBV27
CDR3 DNA: TGTGCCAGCAGTTCCAATAGCGGGAGAATCTACAATGAGCAGTTCTTC
CDR3 protein: CASSSNSGRIYNEQFF

D gene: TRBD1
J gene: TRBJ1-2
clone size: NA
V gene: TRBV5-1
CDR3 DNA: TGCGCCAGCAGTGTATTGACAGGGGATGGCTACACCTTC
CDR3 protein: CASSVLTGDGYTF

D gene: TRBD2
J gene: TRBJ2-7
clone size: NA
V gene: TRBV5-1
CDR3 DNA: TGCGCCAGCAGTTCCGGGACTAGCGGGGGCGAGCAGTACTTC
CDR3 protein: CASSSGTSGGEQYF

D gene: NA
J gene: TRBJ1-1
clone size: NA
V gene: TRBV6-1
CDR3 DNA: TGTGCCAGCAGTGAAGCAGGGGGGAACACTGAAGCTTTCTTT
CDR3 protein: CASSEAGGNTEAFF

D gene: NA
J gene: TRBJ2-7
clone size: NA
V gene: TRBV5-4
CDR3 DNA: TGTGCCAGCAGCTTGGCTCAGGGGGGTTCCGAGCAGTACTTC
CDR3 protein: CASSLAQGGSEQYF

D gene: NA
J gene: TRBJ2-7
clone size: NA
V gene: TRBV19
CDR3 DNA: TGTGCCAGTGGAGGACAGCACTCCTACGAGCAGTACTTC
CDR3 protein: CASGGQHSYEQYF

D gene: NA
J gene: TRBJ1-1
clone size: NA
V gene: TRBV2
CDR3 DNA: TGTGCCAGCAGTGAGGGTACCAGGTTGGGCACTGAAGCTTTCTTT
CDR3 protein: CASSEGTRLGTEAFF

D gene: NA
J gene: TRBJ1-1
clone size: NA
V gene: TRBV5-1
CDR3 DNA: TGCGCCAGCAGCTTGCGTGGGGGACTTACTGAAGCTTTCTTT
CDR3 protein: CASSLRGGLTEAFF

D gene: NA
J gene: TRBJ2-1
clone size: NA
V gene: TRBV7-6
CDR3 DNA: TGTGCCAGCAGCTTAAGGGAGGGGGCCTACAATGAGCAGTTCTTC
CDR3 protein: CASSLREGAYNEQFF

D gene: TRBD1
J gene: TRBJ2-1
clone size: NA
V gene: TRBV19
CDR3 DNA: TGTGCCAGTAGTATGACCGGGACAGGGAGACTGGACGGGCAGTTCTTC
CDR3 protein: CASSMTGTGRLDGQFF

D gene: NA
J gene: TRBJ1-4
clone size: NA
V gene: TRBV6-1
CDR3 DNA: TGTGCCAGCAAGAGCGGGGAAAGCGGTGAAAAACTGTTTTTT
CDR3 protein: CASKSGESGEKLFF

D gene: TRBD1
J gene: TRBJ2-6
clone size: NA
V gene: TRBV27
CDR3 DNA: TGTGCCAGCAGTTCCGGGACAGGGGGTTCTGGGGCCAACGTCCTGACTTTC
CDR3 protein: CASSSGTGGSGANVLTF

D gene: NA
J gene: TRBJ2-7
clone size: once
V gene: TRBV7-6
CDR3 DNA: TGTGCCAGCAGCTTAGTTTCTAGCGTCGCTTTCTACGAGCAGTACTTC
CDR3 protein: CASSLVSSVAFYEQYF

D gene: TRBD1
J gene: TRBJ1-5
clone size: NA
V gene: TRBV6-6
CDR3 DNA: TGTGCCAGCACCCAAGAACACAGGGGAATCCAGCCCCAGCATTTT
CDR3 protein: CASTQEHRGIQPQHF

D gene: NA
J gene: TRBJ1-1
clone size: NA
V gene: TRBV6-1
CDR3 DNA: TGTGCCAGCAGTGCGGAAACTAGTGCAGACACTGAAGCTTTCTTT
CDR3 protein: CASSAETSADTEAFF

D gene: NA
J gene: TRBJ2-5
clone size: NA
V gene: TRBV19
CDR3 DNA: TGTGCCAGTAGTATAAATCCACAGCAAGAGACCCAGTACTTC
CDR3 protein: CASSINPQQETQYF

D gene: TRBD1
J gene: TRBJ2-1
clone size: NA
V gene: TRBV5-6
CDR3 DNA: TGTGCCAGCAGCCGCGGTGGGACAGGGTACAATGAGCAGTTCTTC
CDR3 protein: CASSRGGTGYNEQFF

D gene: TRBD2
J gene: TRBJ2-1
clone size: NA
V gene: TRBV10-2
CDR3 DNA: TGCGCCAGCACTAGCGGGGGGCTAGTTAGCTCCTACAATGAGCAGTTCTTC
CDR3 protein: CASTSGGLVSSYNEQFF

D gene: NA
J gene: TRBJ2-1
clone size: NA
V gene: TRBV6-6
CDR3 DNA: TGTGCCAGCAGGGCCCAGTTGGTTGGTCGGGGCAATGAGCAGTTCTTC
CDR3 protein: CASRAQLVGRGNEQFF

D gene: TRBD1
J gene: TRBJ1-1
clone size: NA
V gene: TRBV18
CDR3 DNA: TGTGCCAGCTCACTAGGGACAGGGTTTGAAGCTTTCTTT
CDR3 protein: CASSLGTGFEAFF

D gene: NA
J gene: TRBJ2-7
clone size: NA
V gene: TRBV30
CDR3 DNA: TGTGCCTGGAGTGTTACATTGTTTTCCCCGGGAAGAGGCTCCTACGAGCAGTACTTC
CDR3 protein: CAWSVTLFSPGRGSYEQYF

D gene: NA
J gene: TRBJ2-1
clone size: NA
V gene: TRBV9
CDR3 DNA: TGTGCCAGCAGCGACGACAGGCAGATGCAGTTCTTC
CDR3 protein: CASSDDRQMQFF

D gene: TRBD1
J gene: TRBJ2-1
clone size: NA
V gene: TRBV4-1
CDR3 DNA: TGCGCCAGCAGCCAAGGGTTGAGGACAGGGAGAGCCAATGAGCAGTTCTTC
CDR3 protein: CASSQGLRTGRANEQFF

D gene: NA
J gene: TRBJ1-1
clone size: NA
V gene: TRBV11-2
CDR3 DNA: TGTGCCAGCAGCTTAGATAAAAGAGCCGAAGCTTTCTTT
CDR3 protein: CASSLDKRAEAFF

D gene: NA
J gene: TRBJ2-3
clone size: NA
V gene: TRBV7-9
CDR3 DNA: TGTGCCAGCAGCCAAGCTCTCACAGATACGCAGTATTTT
CDR3 protein: CASSQALTDTQYF

D gene: NA
J gene: TRBJ1-1
clone size: NA
V gene: TRBV7-3
CDR3 DNA: TGTGCCAGCAGCCAATCGGCGGGGGGCAGGGGTGAAGCTTTCTTT
CDR3 protein: CASSQSAGGRGEAFF